This TCR beta chain was profiled in a study of blood T cell repertoires in COVID-19. Study in general: Samples of COVID-19 (acute and convalescent) were obtained from the United States, Italy and Spain. Sources were T cells, B-cell-depleted T cells, or PBMCs; the material itself was cDNA or gDNA.

Patients of the Seattle cohort, enrolled during active infection, were followed longitudinally. Methods used by the authors: Amplified reference gene primers provided the basis for estimating nucleated cell counts. Generated by immunoSEQ multiplex PCR, the TCRdb table keeps only in-frame clones and is missing some. The DNA was the basis for D and trimming; V, J and clone size are from that table. The data show under 200,000 clones, more than 85% seen once. The receptor comes from a man between 60 and 75 years old with COVID-19, enrolled during active disease. Sequencing used peripheral blood.

The DNA for the CDR3 is TGTGCCAGCAATCGGGACAGCGCTAACTATGGCTACACCTTC. Protein sequence: CASNRDSANYGYTF. This chain joins TRBV9 and TRBJ1-2, with 7 nucleotides matching TRBD1. Looked up from germline, CDR1 is SGDLS and CDR2 is YYNGEE. Trimming cost V 6 bases and J 0 bases; bases outside gene matches: 5. CDR3 length: 14 residues.